This TCR beta chain was recorded in a study of CD8+ T cells in alopecia areata (dated by TCRdb to 2017 to 2018). With respect to the entire study: The treated patients, all with moderate-to-severe alopecia areata, were enrolled in an open-label pilot trial of oral tofacitinib given at 5 to 10 mg twice daily. TCRbeta CDR3 regions were amplified by immunoSEQ multiplex PCR with 35 Vbeta forward and 13 Jbeta reverse primers. Patients received tofacitinib for 6 to 18 months and were then followed off drug for 6 months to check for delayed response and recurrence. Clonality in the scalp was compared among normal scalp (n=4), patchy alopecia areata scalp (n=8), and alopecia totalis/universalis scalp (n=8). For the treated patients, the SALT score, which quantifies what percentage of scalp surface area is affected, served as the measure of disease severity. Patients on tofacitinib were biopsied at baseline and after 4 and 24 weeks of treatment, and several of the patients also had a later scalp biopsy. High-throughput TCRbeta sequencing was used to examine T cell clonal expansion in alopecia areata in both the C3H/HeJ mouse model and human patients. The RNA source kit depended on sample type: the PAXgene miRNA kit for fixed scalp, the miRNeasy kit for PBMCs, and the RNeasy kit for mouse skin. In humans, TCRbeta sequencing was performed on scalp tissue and on sorted CD4+ and CD8+ peripheral blood T cells from healthy controls and from patients with patchy or totalis/universalis alopecia areata. Broader findings and caveats from the paper: Many expanded lesional clones were found to persist in scalp and blood during tofacitinib treatment, and relapse after treatment cessation may be partly explained by this persistence. Compared with normal scalp, lesional scalp had higher clonality and more expanded CD8+ clones, particularly in alopecia totalis/universalis, a pattern that suggests antigenic drive. TCR sequences shared between patients were less clear than in mice, possibly partly because of HLA diversity in the patient population. Because the treated cohort was small and had just a single nonresponder, larger studies are needed to establish links between baseline CD8+ expansion and response. Tofacitinib significantly lowered scalp clonality and the number of expanded CD8+ clones among the top 100 scalp clones. Scalp TCR repertoire analysis is complicated because resident alphabeta T cells in normal human skin are also sequenced, whereas mouse skin is dominated by gammadelta T cells.

For this clone: Its binding antigen is unknown. No base quality information exists; no much larger clone differs at one position.

Library method: the immunoSEQ multiplex PCR assay. RNA was extracted from all samples and reverse transcribed into cDNA as template for TCR sequencing. First-strand cDNA was synthesized with SuperScript III using a 2:1 mix of oligo-dT and random hexamers. Amplification bias was assessed with a synthetic immune receptor repertoire, and residual bias was removed computationally. In the original analysis: Raw reads were preprocessed to remove errors, and CDR3 was defined by IMGT conventions from the conserved cysteine to phenylalanine. To get clonality, Shannon entropy was normalized by log2 of the number of productive unique TCRs and the result was subtracted from 1. CD4 or CD8 identity of scalp clones was inferred by cross-referencing scalp TCRbeta sequences with sorted blood CD4 and CD8 repertoires. TCRdb took this table from immuneACCESS and kept in-frame rearrangements with V and J called. Such tables lack part of the clones; where checked against another copy, unresolved V genes explain under half of the gap, and the rest is unexplained. V and J calls and clone size are copied from that table; D and trimming were computed from the DNA. This sample holds roughly 230,000 clones; approximately 47% were observed only once. Clones ranked in the top ten supply over 2.5% of the sample.

V ends up 8 bases short and J 1 base short, with an unmatched junction base count of 5. Per the germline V gene, MNHNS is the CDR1 and SASEGT is the CDR2. The CDR3 starts with the cysteine, ends with the phenylalanine, and has 14 residues. The only DNA kept is the CDR3, 42 bases in frame from the first base. The treatment or condition label on this specimen signifies: oral pan-JAK inhibitor, 5-10 mg twice daily. Peripheral blood and lesional scalp punch biopsies were obtained from patients with alopecia areata. PBMCs were separated by density centrifugation and stained for CD3, CD4 and CD8, after which CD4+ and CD8+ T cells were sorted on a FACSAria.

The TCR sequence derives from a human donor with alopecia areata. The sequence is built from TRBV6-1 and TRBJ1-5, with TRBD1 identical over 7 junction bases. This specimen consisted of CD4+ T cells sorted from blood, obtained at approximately week 36, from a patient treated with tofacitinib. The base sequence is TGTGCCAGCGGGAGGGGGCCCAGCAATCAGCCCCAGCATTTT. The resulting protein is CASGRGPSNQPQHF.